Below are 20 T cell receptor gamma chains sequenced from a single sample in a study of intestinal T cells in coeliac disease. TRG repertoires were amplified with LymphoTrack primers from approximately 200 ng of biopsy DNA. TCRdb re-called the multiplex PCR reads via CATT. The data contain some 980 gamma-chain clones, 54% of them seen just once; the ten biggest clones take up 12%. Genomic DNA came from ten 5-µm formalin-fixed paraffin-embedded scrolls per case. Sample: a duodenal biopsy. The origin of the receptors is a human donor with celiac disease.

The sample holds a few counts of this clone. V and J are TRGV2 and TRGJ1 or TRGJ2. V lost 0 bases, J lost 5 bases, and 7 bases stayed unmatched. This CDR3 has 14 amino acids. Per the germline V gene, CDR1 is EGSNGY and CDR2 is YDSYNSKV. The CDR3: CATWDGRYDYKKLF. In DNA form, the CDR3 reads TGTGCCACCTGGGACGGGCGGTACGATTATAAGAAACTCTTT.

About this clone itself: With only one base between it and a far larger clone, this is likely a read error. This chain uses TRGV4 with TRGJ1 or TRGJ2. The CDR3 has 14 amino acids. Germline V lookup: CDR1 EGSTGY, CDR2 YDSYTSSV. For the CDR3, the DNA is TGTGCTACCTGGGATGGGCAGAATTATTATAAGAAACTCTTT. Protein product: CATWDGQNYYKKLF.

The J gene is TRGJ1 or TRGJ2, the V gene TRGV3. After removal of 10 bases from V and 12 bases from J, the junction contained 18 bases not matched to a gene. The CDR3 is made up of 12 amino acids. CDR1 is VTNTFY, CDR2 YDVSTARD, per germline (reference sequence). The CDR3 sequence: CATGTVRRRKLF. Written as DNA, the CDR3 is TGTGCCACTGGGACAGTCCGGAGGAGGAAACTCTTT.

V and J are TRGV9 and TRGJ1 or TRGJ2. The CDR3 contains 11 residues. Germline CDR1 is GITISATS and CDR2 is ISYDGTV (reference sequence). V lost 5 bases, J lost 4 bases, and 2 bases stayed unmatched. The CDR3 sequence is CALWGYYKKLF. The CDR3 nucleotides are TGTGCCTTGTGGGGCTATTATAAGAAACTCTTT.

This clone was detected a few times. This chain uses TRGV8 with TRGJ1 or TRGJ2. The CDR3 runs 9 residues. CDR1 is VENAVY, CDR2 YDSYNSRV, per germline. Trimming removed 5 bases from V and 16 bases from J; junction bases left unmatched: 8. In nucleotides, the CDR3 is TGTGCCACCTGGGCCTCCAGGCTCTTT. Encoded protein: CATWASRLF.

The chain employs TRGV2 and TRGJP2. CDR1 is EGSNGY, CDR2 YDSYNSKV, per germline. This CDR3 is 12 amino acids long. CDR3 loop: CALVSSDWIKTF. The CDR3 nucleotides are TGTGCACTGGTCAGTAGTGATTGGATCAAGACGTTT.

A note on this clone: The germline gene is not matched at one end of the junction; a read error may be the cause. The V call is TRGV10, the J call TRGJP1. TRGV10 is an open reading frame whose function is uncertain. The CDR3 consists of 10 residues. The CDR3 coding sequence is TGTGCTGCGTTTGGTTGGCTCAAGATATTT. It specifies CAAFGWLKIF.

This chain joins TRGV4 and TRGJ1 or TRGJ2. The V gene's germline CDR1 is EGSTGY and CDR2 YDSYTSSV. This CDR3 comprises 13 residues. CDR3 amino acids: CAPGMTGYYKKLF. The CDR3 nucleotides read TGTGCACCTGGGATGACCGGTTATTATAAGAAACTCTTT.

This clone was counted only a few times. The chain uses TRGV10 and TRGJP1. TRGV10 is annotated as an ORF whose role is uncertain. The CDR3 has 11 residues. V was pared by 8 bases and J by 10 bases, with 5 bases of the junction left unmatched. CDR3 nucleotides: TGTGCTGCGTGGGATCATTGGTTCAAGATATTT. Translation: CAAWDHWFKIF.

The chain links TRGV8 to TRGJ1 or TRGJ2. Per the germline V gene, CDR1 is VENAVY and CDR2 is YDSYNSRV. The CDR3 is 14 amino acids. V was clipped by 0 bases and J by 10 bases; unmatched bases: 12. CDR3 in DNA: TGTGCCACCTGGGATAGGCGTGAAAAGGCCAAGAAACTCTTT. Its protein product is CATWDRREKAKKLF.

The chain has TRGV9 and TRGJ1 or TRGJ2. CDR3 size: 13 residues. CDR1 and CDR2 (germline): GITISATS, ISYDGTV (reference sequence). V gave up 1 base and J gave up 9 bases; unmatched junction bases: 9. This CDR3 reads CALWEVSFIKKLF. In nucleotides, the CDR3 is TGTGCCTTGTGGGAGGTTAGTTTTATTAAGAAACTCTTT.

V gene TRGV10 combines with J gene TRGJ1 or TRGJ2. TRGV10 is placed among ORFs of uncertain function. The CDR3 runs 13 residues. V trimming: 8 bases; J trimming: 6 bases; junction bases outside the gene matches: 11. The CDR3 DNA is TGTGCTGCGTGGGATGGGGGCGGTTATAAGAAACTCTTT. It specifies CAAWDGGGYKKLF.

This clone was recorded a few times. The chain uses TRGV9 and TRGJ1 or TRGJ2. The CDR3 spans 15 residues. Per the germline V gene, CDR1 is GITISATS and CDR2 is ISYDGTV (reference sequence). V shed 3 bases, J shed 10 bases, and the junction held 18 bases outside the gene matches. The CDR3 coding sequence is TGTGCCTTGTGGGAGCCCGCGAGGGAGCTTTTGAAGAAACTCTTT. It encodes CALWEPARELLKKLF.

This rearrangement joins TRGV11 to TRGJ1 or TRGJ2. TRGV11 is identified as an open reading frame with a role that is uncertain. This CDR3 is built from 12 residues. J lost 12 bases, V lost 12 bases, and 17 bases had no gene match. The CDR3 DNA reads as TGTGCCTGCCTGGAATTAGTCCAGTTGAAACTCTTT. This translates into CACLELVQLKLF.

This chain connects TRGV8 to TRGJ1 or TRGJ2. The CDR3 spans 13 residues. Germline values: CDR1 VENAVY, CDR2 YDSYNSRV. The CDR3 coding sequence is TGTGCACCTGGGATCGGTTATTATTATAAGAAACTCTTT. It encodes CAPGIGYYYKKLF.

This clone rates as large. The CDR3 reads CATWDRTRYKKLF. In nucleotides, the CDR3 is TGTGCCACCTGGGATAGGACGCGTTATAAGAAACTCTTT. V usage is TRGV8 and J usage is TRGJ1 or TRGJ2. From germline, CDR1 is VENAVY and CDR2 YDSYNSRV. Germline trimming cut 0 bases from V and 6 bases from J; bases unmatched to any gene: 5. This CDR3 spans 13 amino acids.

This clone was observed once. The rearrangement uses TRGV10 and TRGJP1. TRGV10 is an ORF for which the function is uncertain. This CDR3 spans 16 amino acids. V was pared by 8 bases and J by 1 base, with 11 bases of the junction left unmatched. The CDR3 here is CAAWDSGGTTGWFKIF. In DNA form, the CDR3 reads TGTGCTGCGTGGGATTCGGGGGGTACCACTGGTTGGTTCAAGATATTT.

This rearrangement joins TRGV2 to TRGJP1. CDR3 length equals 16 residues. Germline V gene data show CDR1 as EGSNGY and CDR2 as YDSYNSKV. V trimming: 0 bases; J trimming: 7 bases; junction bases outside the gene matches: 11. Here the CDR3 reads CATWDGPLPLGWFKIF. CDR3 sequence (DNA): TGTGCCACCTGGGACGGGCCATTACCACTTGGTTGGTTCAAGATATTT.

In its sample, this clone is large. The chain links TRGV2 to TRGJ1 or TRGJ2. The CDR3 consists of 14 residues. Trimming removed 0 bases from V and 5 bases from J; junction bases left unmatched: 7. Germline loops: CDR1 EGSNGY, CDR2 YDSYNSKV. The CDR3 DNA sequence: TGTGCCACCTGGGACGGGCCTGGGGATTATAAGAAACTCTTT. Encoded protein: CATWDGPGDYKKLF.

This clone appeared a few times. The chain is built from TRGV9 and TRGJ1 or TRGJ2. After removal of 3 bases from V and 6 bases from J, the junction contained 11 bases not matched to a gene. Germline-derived CDR1 and CDR2 are GITISATS and ISYDGTV (reference sequence). The CDR3 has 14 amino acids. CDR3 nucleotide sequence: TGTGCCTTGTGGGAGAACGGGGGTTTTTATAAGAAACTCTTT. Translated: CALWENGGFYKKLF.